This T cell receptor (beta chain) originates from a study of cytomegalovirus exposure and HLA in healthy donors. The study sampled nominally healthy donors, though unrecorded immune exposures were likely. On this clone itself: Its specificity is unknown. Additional DNA sequences in this sample encode the identical CDR3.

Whole-study results and caveats: A missense variant in DCLRE1C was later tied to TCR beta V- and J-gene trimming. Upon later analysis, HLA-associated TCR beta chains proved more clonally expanded than other, equally common chains. There were some V segments, including TRBV6-2 and TRBV6-3, excluded as indistinguishable.

The primer mix had 60 Vbeta and 13 Jbeta primers. The method was immunoSEQ multiplex PCR; TCRdb's version includes in-frame clones alone and lacks a portion of them. Of more than 200,000 clones detected, roughly 84% appear once; the ten largest clones hold over 1.1%. The CDR3 is 10 residues long. Germline lookup yields CDR1 SQVTM and CDR2 ANQGSEA. Deletions cut 8 bases from V and 6 bases from J, with 9 bases between. The sequenced material came from PBMCs. This sequence originates from a girl aged 5 to 17 in good health and CMV-seronegative. V and J are TRBV29-1 and TRBJ2-3; D is uncertain. The CDR3 spells CSITLDTQYF. In nucleotides, the CDR3 is TGCAGCATAACATTGGATACGCAGTATTTT.